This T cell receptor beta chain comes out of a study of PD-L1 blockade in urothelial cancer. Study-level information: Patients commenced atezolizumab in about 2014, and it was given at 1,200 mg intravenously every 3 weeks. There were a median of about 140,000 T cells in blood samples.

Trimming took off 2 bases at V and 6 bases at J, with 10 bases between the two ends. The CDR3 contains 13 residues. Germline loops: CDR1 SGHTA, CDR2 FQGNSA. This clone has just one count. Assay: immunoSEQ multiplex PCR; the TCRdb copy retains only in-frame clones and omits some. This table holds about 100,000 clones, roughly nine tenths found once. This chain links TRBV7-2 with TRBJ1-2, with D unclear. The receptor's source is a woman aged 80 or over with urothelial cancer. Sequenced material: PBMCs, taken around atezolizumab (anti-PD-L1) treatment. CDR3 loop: CASSLKPGDGYTF. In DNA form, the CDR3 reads TGTGCCAGCAGCTTAAAGCCGGGTGATGGCTACACCTTC.